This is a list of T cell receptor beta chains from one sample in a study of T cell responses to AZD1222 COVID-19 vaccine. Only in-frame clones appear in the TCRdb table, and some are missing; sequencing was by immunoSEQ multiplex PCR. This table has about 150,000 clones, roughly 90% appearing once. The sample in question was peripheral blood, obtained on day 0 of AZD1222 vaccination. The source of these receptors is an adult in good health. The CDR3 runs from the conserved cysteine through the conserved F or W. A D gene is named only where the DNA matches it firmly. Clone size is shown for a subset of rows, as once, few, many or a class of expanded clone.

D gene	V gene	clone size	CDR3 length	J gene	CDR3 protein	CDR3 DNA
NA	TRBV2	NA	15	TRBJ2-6	CASSQDRSGANVLTF	TGTGCCAGCAGTCAGGACCGGTCTGGGGCCAACGTCCTGACTTTC
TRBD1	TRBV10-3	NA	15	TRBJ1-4	CAISESRTGGEKLFF	TGTGCCATCAGTGAGTCGAGGACAGGGGGTGAAAAACTGTTTTTT
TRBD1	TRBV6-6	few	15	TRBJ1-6	CASSLGQANNSPLHF	TGTGCCAGCAGTTTAGGACAGGCTAATAATTCACCCCTCCACTTT
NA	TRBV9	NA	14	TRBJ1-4	CASSQTATNEKLFF	TGTGCCAGCAGCCAGACAGCAACTAATGAAAAACTGTTTTTT
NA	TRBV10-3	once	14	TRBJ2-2	CAIREGQNTGELFF	TGTGCCATCAGGGAAGGACAAAACACCGGGGAGCTGTTTTTT
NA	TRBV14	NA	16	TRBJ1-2	CASSQLLSGAGYGYTF	TGTGCCAGCAGCCAACTCCTATCGGGGGCGGGCTATGGCTACACCTTC
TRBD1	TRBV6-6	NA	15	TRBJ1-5	CASSPNTGVLQPQHF	TGTGCCAGCAGCCCCAATACAGGGGTTCTTCAGCCCCAGCATTTT
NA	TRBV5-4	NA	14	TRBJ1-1	CASSLGPANTEAFF	TGTGCCAGCAGCTTAGGACCAGCTAACACTGAAGCTTTCTTT
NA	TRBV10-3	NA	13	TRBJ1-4	CAISQQTNEKLFF	TGTGCCATCAGCCAGCAAACTAATGAAAAACTGTTTTTT
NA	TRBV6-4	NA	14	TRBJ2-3	CASALRAGTDTQYF	TGTGCCAGCGCTCTGAGGGCGGGAACAGATACGCAGTATTTT
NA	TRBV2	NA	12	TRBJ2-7	CATGGYEDEQYF	TGTGCCACCGGTGGGTATGAGGACGAGCAGTACTTC
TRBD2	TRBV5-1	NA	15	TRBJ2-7	CASSLTSGSSYEQYF	TGCGCCAGCAGCCTTACTAGCGGGAGCTCCTACGAGCAGTACTTC
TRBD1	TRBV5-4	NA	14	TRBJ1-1	CASSLIQGATEAFF	TGTGCCAGCAGCCTTATACAGGGGGCCACTGAAGCTTTCTTT
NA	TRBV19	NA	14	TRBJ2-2	CASRRGPNTGELFF	TGTGCCAGTAGGAGGGGACCGAACACCGGGGAGCTGTTTTTT
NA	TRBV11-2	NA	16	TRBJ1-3	CASSPTHRSSGNTIYF	TGTGCCAGCAGCCCTACCCACAGGTCCTCTGGAAACACCATATATTTT
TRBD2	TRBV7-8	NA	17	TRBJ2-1	CASSLVPVAGGYNEQFF	TGTGCCAGCAGCTTAGTTCCGGTAGCGGGGGGATACAATGAGCAGTTCTTC
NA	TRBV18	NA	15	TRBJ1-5	CASSPGQGLGQPQHF	TGTGCCAGCTCACCTGGGCAGGGTTTAGGTCAGCCCCAGCATTTT
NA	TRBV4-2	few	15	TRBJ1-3	CASSQGQNLPNTIYF	TGTGCCAGCAGCCAAGGACAGAACTTACCGAACACCATATATTTT
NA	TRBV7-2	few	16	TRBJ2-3	CASSKEGGAGTDTQYF	TGTGCCAGCAGCAAAGAGGGGGGGGCGGGCACAGATACGCAGTATTTT
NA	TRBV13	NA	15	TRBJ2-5	CASRRWANIQETQYF	TGTGCCAGCAGGAGGTGGGCCAATATTCAAGAGACCCAGTACTTC
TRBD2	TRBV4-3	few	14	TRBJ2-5	CASSPTGGQETQYF	TGCGCCAGCAGCCCCACGGGGGGCCAAGAGACCCAGTACTTC
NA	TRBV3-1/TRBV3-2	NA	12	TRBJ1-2	CASLTPSEGYTF	TGTGCCAGCCTGACGCCTAGCGAAGGCTACACCTTC
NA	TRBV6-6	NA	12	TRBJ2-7	CASNPPAGEQYF	TGTGCCAGCAATCCTCCTGCCGGCGAGCAGTACTTC
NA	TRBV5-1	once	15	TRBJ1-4	CASSLIGGLDEKLFF	TGCGCCAGCAGCTTGATAGGGGGTCTTGATGAAAAACTGTTTTTT
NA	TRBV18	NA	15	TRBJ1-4	CASSPYSATNEKLFF	TGTGCCAGCTCACCTTACTCGGCAACTAATGAAAAACTGTTTTTT
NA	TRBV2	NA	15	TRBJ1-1	CASSEAGRTVGRAFF	TGTGCCAGCAGTGAAGCGGGCAGGACTGTCGGTCGAGCTTTCTTT
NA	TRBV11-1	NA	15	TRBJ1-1	CASSLERNRNTEAFF	TGTGCCAGCAGCTTAGAAAGGAACCGGAACACTGAAGCTTTCTTT
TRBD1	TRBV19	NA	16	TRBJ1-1	CASSNYTWDRRTEAFF	TGTGCCAGTAGTAATTATACCTGGGACAGGCGCACTGAAGCTTTCTTT
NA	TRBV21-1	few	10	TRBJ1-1	CASSSTDGFF	TGTGCCAGCAGCTCGACTGATGGTTTCTTT
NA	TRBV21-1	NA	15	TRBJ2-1	CASSDVGKCSNEQFF	TGTGCCAGCAGTGACGTGGGAAAGTGCAGCAATGAGCAGTTCTTC
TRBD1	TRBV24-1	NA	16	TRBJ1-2	CATSDGGQGSFDGYTF	TGTGCCACCAGTGATGGTGGACAGGGAAGTTTTGATGGCTACACCTTC
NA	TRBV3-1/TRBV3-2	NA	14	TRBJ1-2	CASSIHDDGYGYTF	TGTGCCAGCAGCATACACGACGATGGCTATGGCTACACCTTC
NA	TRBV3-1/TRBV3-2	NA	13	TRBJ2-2	CASSQIVSGELFF	TGTGCCAGCAGCCAAATCGTCTCCGGGGAGCTGTTTTTT
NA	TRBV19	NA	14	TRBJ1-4	CASSIPGANEKLFF	TGTGCCAGTAGTATCCCTGGTGCTAATGAAAAACTGTTTTTT
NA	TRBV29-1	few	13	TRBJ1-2	CSAEADAGYGYTF	TGCAGCGCTGAGGCCGACGCAGGGTATGGCTACACCTTC
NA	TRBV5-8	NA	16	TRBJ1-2	CASSLDWGARNYGYTF	TGTGCCAGCAGCTTGGATTGGGGGGCGAGGAACTATGGCTACACCTTC
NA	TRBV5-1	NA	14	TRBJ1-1	CASSLDSGIAEAFF	TGCGCCAGCAGCTTGGATTCTGGCATCGCTGAAGCTTTCTTT
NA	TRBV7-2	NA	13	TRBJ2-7	CASTPAGPYEQYF	TGTGCCAGCACTCCGGCAGGACCCTACGAGCAGTACTTC
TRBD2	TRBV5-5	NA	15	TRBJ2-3	CASSLGTSVTGTQYF	TGTGCCAGCAGCCTAGGGACTAGCGTTACGGGTACGCAGTATTTT
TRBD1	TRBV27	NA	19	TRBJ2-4	CASSSLIVRDRGGKNIQYF	TGTGCCAGCAGTTCACTCATCGTCCGGGACAGGGGTGGCAAAAACATTCAGTACTTC
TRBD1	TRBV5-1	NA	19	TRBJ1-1	CASSSDVPGRGLLNTEAFF	TGCGCCAGCAGCTCGGATGTTCCGGGGAGGGGGCTACTTAACACTGAAGCTTTCTTT
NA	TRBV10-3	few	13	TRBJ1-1	CAISAKQNTEAFF	TGTGCCATCAGTGCCAAACAGAACACTGAAGCTTTCTTT
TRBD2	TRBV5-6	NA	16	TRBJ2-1	CASSLTSGGFYNEQFF	TGTGCCAGCAGCTTGACTAGCGGGGGCTTTTACAATGAGCAGTTCTTC
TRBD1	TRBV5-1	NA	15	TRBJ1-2	CASSLAPGQSYGYTF	TGCGCCAGCAGCTTGGCCCCGGGACAGAGCTATGGCTACACCTTC
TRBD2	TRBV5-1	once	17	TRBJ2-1	CASSPPSGTSRHNEQFF	TGCGCCAGCAGCCCTCCGTCCGGGACTAGCCGCCACAATGAGCAGTTCTTC
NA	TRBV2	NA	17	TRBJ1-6	CASSEAGLERNNSPLHF	TGTGCCAGCAGTGAAGCAGGCCTCGAAAGGAATAATTCACCCCTCCACTTT
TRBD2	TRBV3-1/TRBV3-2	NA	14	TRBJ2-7	CASSLRGGGNEQYF	TGTGCCAGCAGCCTACGGGGGGGAGGTAACGAGCAGTACTTC
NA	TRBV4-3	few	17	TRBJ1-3	CASSPKVGSRSGNTIYF	TGCGCCAGCAGCCCCAAGGTTGGGAGCCGGTCTGGAAACACCATATATTTT
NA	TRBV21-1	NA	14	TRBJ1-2	CASGRTPRFCGYTF	TGTGCCAGCGGCCGGACTCCCCGTTTTTGTGGCTACACCTTC
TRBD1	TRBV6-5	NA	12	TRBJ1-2	CASRPERGPWTF	TGTGCCAGCAGACCCGAAAGGGGGCCCTGGACCTTC
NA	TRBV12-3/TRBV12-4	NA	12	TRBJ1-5	CASTRGAQPQHF	TGTGCCAGCACCAGAGGGGCCCAGCCCCAGCATTTT
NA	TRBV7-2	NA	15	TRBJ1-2	CASSSNPGRHLGYTF	TGTGCCAGCAGCTCAAATCCGGGACGTCATCTGGGCTACACCTTC
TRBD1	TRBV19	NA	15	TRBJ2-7	CASSTPGQSLGEQYF	TGTGCCAGTAGTACCCCGGGACAGAGCCTGGGGGAGCAGTACTTC
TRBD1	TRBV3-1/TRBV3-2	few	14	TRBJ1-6	CASSHRGIHSPLHF	TGTGCCAGCAGTCACAGGGGAATTCATTCACCCCTCCACTTT
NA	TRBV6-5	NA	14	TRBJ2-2	CASSYSGATGELFF	TGTGCCAGCAGTTACTCTGGGGCCACCGGGGAGCTGTTTTTT
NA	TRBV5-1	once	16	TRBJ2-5	CASSLSVTVGQETQYF	TGCGCCAGCAGCTTATCGGTGACAGTCGGGCAAGAGACCCAGTACTTC
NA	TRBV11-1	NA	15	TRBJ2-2	CASSLGLGATGELFF	TGTGCCAGCAGCTTAGGTCTGGGGGCCACCGGGGAGCTGTTTTTT
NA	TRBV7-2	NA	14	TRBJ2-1	CASSLGVQGGEQFF	TGTGCCAGCAGCTTAGGGGTACAGGGAGGGGAGCAGTTCTTC
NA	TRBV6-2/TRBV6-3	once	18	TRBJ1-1	CASSYRSGSPPPNTEAFF	TGTGCCAGCAGTTACCGCTCCGGCTCACCCCCCCCGAACACTGAAGCTTTCTTT
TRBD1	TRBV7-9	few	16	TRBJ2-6	CASSSGQLSGANVLTF	TGTGCCAGCAGCTCGGGACAGCTCTCTGGGGCCAACGTCCTGACTTTC